Presented here are 20 T cell receptor beta chains from one specimen sequenced in a study of CD8+ T cells in alopecia areata. Sequencing templates came from extracted RNA that was reverse transcribed into cDNA. The data were produced by immunoSEQ multiplex PCR, yet TCRdb's version contains in-frame clones alone and is incomplete. Of about 150,000 clones listed, 55% are singletons. The sequenced sample consisted of CD4+ T cells sorted from blood. The receptors were gathered from a human donor in good health.

The genes are TRBV9 and TRBJ2-2, with 9 bases that match TRBD2. CDR1 and CDR2 from the germline V gene are SGDLS and YYNGEE. Losses at the gene ends were 4 bases for V and 3 bases for J; bases not matched to a gene: 10. The CDR3 spans 17 residues. The DNA of the CDR3 is TGTGCCAGCAGCCCCAACGTAGCGGGAGCGTACACCGGGGAGCTGTTTTTT. Its protein product is CASSPNVAGAYTGELFF.

This chain links TRBV7-9 with TRBJ2-3; TRBD1 matches at 7 bases. Germline CDR1 is SEHNR and CDR2 is FQNEAQ (reference sequence). This CDR3 comprises 15 residues. With 4 bases clipped from V and 2 bases from J, the junction kept 6 bases outside the gene matches. The CDR3 region is CASSSGTANTDTQYF. DNA of the CDR3: TGTGCCAGCAGCTCGGGGACAGCCAACACAGATACGCAGTATTTT.

The J gene is TRBJ2-7, the V gene TRBV18; possible D gene TRBD1, 5 bases. Trimming stripped 3 bases from V and 0 bases from J, with 15 bases between. Germline V gives CDR1 KGHSH, CDR2 LQKENI. CDR3 length equals 16 residues. DNA for the CDR3: TGTGCCAGCTCACCCGCAGGGTTTTACACCTCCTACGAGCAGTACTTC. Its translation: CASSPAGFYTSYEQYF. Full variable domain (rest looked up from reference TRBV18 and TRBJ2-7): NAGVMQNPRHLVRRRGQEARLRCSPMKGHSHVYWYRQLPEEGLKFMVYLQKENIIDESGMPKERFSAEFPKEGPSILRIQQVVRGDSAAYFCASSPAGFYTSYEQYFGPGTRLTVT.

This clone was seen a handful of times. The chain recombines TRBV5-1 with TRBJ2-1, with D maybe TRBD1 (6 bases). The CDR3 is 15 residues long. Germline-derived CDR1 and CDR2 are SGHRS and YFSETQ. Trimming removed 6 bases from V and 0 bases from J, with 13 bases in between. CDR3 amino acids: CASNVDSSSYNEQFF. CDR3 coding DNA: TGCGCCAGCAACGTGGACAGTAGCTCCTACAATGAGCAGTTCTTC.

This clone was counted a single time. The chain uses TRBV27 and TRBJ2-7; 13 bases match TRBD2. This CDR3 region has 18 residues. V trimming: 3 bases; J trimming: 3 bases; junction bases outside the gene matches: 11. Germline V gene lookup returns CDR1 MNHEY and CDR2 SMNVEV (reference sequence). In DNA, the CDR3 is TGTGCCAGCAGTTTGCGGAGACTAGCGGGAGGAGTGAACTACGAGCAGTACTTC. It is translated as CASSLRRLAGGVNYEQYF.

This clone was observed a handful of times. J is TRBJ1-5 and V is TRBV21-1; TRBD1, the D gene given by the table, was not confirmed from the DNA. TRBV21-1 is shown as a pseudogene. This CDR3 has 13 amino acids. The CDR3 loop is CATFPRGLGPQHF. CDR3 nucleotides: TGTGCCACGTTTCCGAGGGGGCTCGGGCCCCAGCATTTT.

V and J are TRBV29-1 and TRBJ2-3; maybe TRBD2 (5 bases). The CDR3 runs 14 residues. Germline V CDR1 and CDR2: SQVTM, ANQGSEA. Trimming shortened V by 4 bases and J by 3 bases, and 14 bases separated the two germline ends. The CDR3 DNA is TGCAGCGTTGTATATGGAGGAAAAACAGATACGCAGTATTTT. It translates to CSVVYGGKTDTQYF.

This clone is a singleton in its sample. The chain combines TRBV5-6 with TRBJ2-5; tentative D call: TRBD1 (6 bases). The CDR3 loop spans 15 amino acids. With 4 bases removed from V and 5 bases from J, the gap between germline ends came to 18 bases. Germline V gene lookup returns CDR1 SGHDT and CDR2 YYEEEE. The CDR3 nucleotides are TGTGCCAGCAGCACAAAAACAGGGTTGCACGAGACCCAGTACTTC. Protein product: CASSTKTGLHETQYF.

This clone was found a few times. The V call is TRBV7-2, the J call TRBJ2-5; D remains ambiguous. Germline V lookup: CDR1 SGHTA, CDR2 FQGNSA. Trimming left V 3 bases short and J 4 bases short, with 3 bases between. This CDR3 spans 11 amino acids. As DNA, the CDR3 is TGTGCCAGCAGCTTCACAGAGACCCAGTACTTC. It codes for CASSFTETQYF.

The rearrangement joins TRBV19 to TRBJ1-1; D remains ambiguous. Trimming took off 4 bases at V and 0 bases at J, with 6 bases between the two ends. The CDR3 runs 13 residues. The V gene's germline CDR1 is LNHDA and CDR2 SQIVND (reference sequence). The CDR3 nucleotides read TGTGCCAGTAGTACCGCGGTGAACACTGAAGCTTTCTTT. Protein sequence: CASSTAVNTEAFF.

The chain joins TRBV6-6 to TRBJ2-1; the match to TRBD2 covers 7 bases. The CDR3 length is 12 residues. V gave up 11 bases and J gave up 6 bases; unmatched junction bases: 7. Germline V CDR1 and CDR2: MNHNY, SVGAGI (reference sequence). Here the CDR3 reads CAGSTGGNEQFF. CDR3 DNA: TGTGCCGGATCGACGGGGGGCAATGAGCAGTTCTTC.

The rearrangement uses TRBV5-4 and TRBJ2-3; TRBD2 matches at 10 bases. Unmatched junction bases numbered 9, after V lost 4 bases and J lost 4 bases. The germline V gene has CDR1 SGHNT and CDR2 YYREEE (reference sequence). This CDR3 has 16 amino acids. CDR3 residues: CASSTLAGDRADTQYF. The CDR3 nucleotides are TGTGCCAGCAGCACTCTAGCGGGAGATCGTGCAGATACGCAGTATTTT. Combining the CDR3 with reference TRBV5-4 and TRBJ2-3 gives the whole variable domain ETGVTQSPTHLIKTRGQQVTLRCSSQSGHNTVSWYQQALGQGPQFIFQYYREEENGRGNFPPRFSGLQFPNYSSELNVNALELDDSALYLCASSTLAGDRADTQYFGPGTRLTVL.

The chain combines TRBV7-8 with TRBJ1-2, with D possibly being TRBD1 (5 bases). Germline loops: CDR1 SGHVS, CDR2 FQNEAQ. The CDR3 sequence is 15 residues long. Trimming removed 3 bases from V and 0 bases from J, with 11 bases in between. Here the CDR3 DNA reads TGTGCCAGCAGCTTCCGGGGCTCTACTAACTATGGCTACACCTTC. It is translated as CASSFRGSTNYGYTF.

The V gene is TRBV6-1, the J gene TRBJ2-7, with D possibly being TRBD1 or TRBD2 (6 bases each). Germline CDR1 MNHNS, CDR2 SASEGT. CDR3 length: 14 amino acids. Between the trimmed V and J ends, which lost 8 bases and 4 bases, there was a span of 18 bases. CDR3 protein: CASRRRGNIYEQYF. In nucleotides, the CDR3 is TGTGCCAGCCGACGGAGGGGGAACATTTACGAGCAGTACTTC.

The chain carries TRBV7-9 and TRBJ1-2; no reliable D call. V was cut by 5 bases and J by 4 bases, with 8 bases left in between. CDR3 length: 12 residues. Looked up from germline, CDR1 is SEHNR and CDR2 is FQNEAQ (reference sequence). CDR3: CASSRTGYGYTF. The CDR3, as DNA: TGTGCCAGCAGCCGGACCGGCTATGGCTACACCTTC.

This sequence joins TRBV10-2 and TRBJ1-1; D not resolved. CDR1 is WSHSY, CDR2 SAAADI, per germline. V was cut by 2 bases and J by 0 bases, with 7 bases left in between. CDR3 size: 14 residues. CDR3 DNA sequence: TGCGCCAGCAGTGAGGGAGCGCTGAACACTGAAGCTTTCTTT. The encoded protein is CASSEGALNTEAFF.

The chain combines TRBV2 with TRBJ2-7; a possible D gene is TRBD1 (6 bases). The CDR3 has 12 residues. V was cut by 6 bases and J by 9 bases, with 15 bases left in between. Germline loops: CDR1 SNHLY, CDR2 FYNNEI. CDR3 nucleotides: TGTGCCAGCAGGCATTCGTCGACAGGGCAGTACTTC. Translation gives CASRHSSTGQYF.

This clone was picked up a small number of times. V is TRBV4-1 and J is TRBJ1-5; D gene unclear. The length of the CDR3 is 14 residues. Per germline, CDR1 MGHRA and CDR2 YSYEKL. Between the trimmed V and J ends, which lost 6 bases and 3 bases, there was a span of 12 bases. The CDR3 reads CASRALGFNQPQHF. The CDR3 DNA is TGCGCCAGCAGGGCACTGGGATTCAATCAGCCCCAGCATTTT.

The rearrangement links TRBV20-1 to TRBJ1-1, with no clear D. Trimming left V 5 bases short and J 5 bases short, with 9 bases between. Germline V CDR1 and CDR2: DFQATT, SNEGSKA (reference sequence). CDR3 length equals 11 residues. As DNA, the CDR3 is TGCAGTGCTGCCCGGCGGACTGAAGCTTTCTTT. Amino acids: CSAARRTEAFF.

The chain is built from TRBV29-1 and TRBJ2-7; TRBD1 agrees at 8 bases. CDR3 length: 14 residues. The germline gives CDR1 SQVTM, CDR2 ANQGSEA. After removal of 3 bases from V and 1 base from J, the junction contained 5 bases not matched to a gene. CDR3 nucleotides: TGCAGCGTTGATCTTGGACAGGGTTCCTACGAGCAGTACTTC. It specifies CSVDLGQGSYEQYF.